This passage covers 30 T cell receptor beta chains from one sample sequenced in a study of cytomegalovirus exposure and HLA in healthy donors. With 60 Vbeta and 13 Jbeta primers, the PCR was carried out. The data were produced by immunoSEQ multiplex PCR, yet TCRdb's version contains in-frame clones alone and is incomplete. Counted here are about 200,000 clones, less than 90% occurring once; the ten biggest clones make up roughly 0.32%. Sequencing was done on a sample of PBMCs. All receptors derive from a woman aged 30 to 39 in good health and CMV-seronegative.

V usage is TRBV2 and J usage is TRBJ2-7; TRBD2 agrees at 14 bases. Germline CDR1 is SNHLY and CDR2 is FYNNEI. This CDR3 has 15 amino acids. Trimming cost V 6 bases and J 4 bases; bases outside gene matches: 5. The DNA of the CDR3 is TGTGCCAGCAGGCCGGGACTAGCGGGAGCGTACGAGCAGTACTTC. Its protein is CASRPGLAGAYEQYF.

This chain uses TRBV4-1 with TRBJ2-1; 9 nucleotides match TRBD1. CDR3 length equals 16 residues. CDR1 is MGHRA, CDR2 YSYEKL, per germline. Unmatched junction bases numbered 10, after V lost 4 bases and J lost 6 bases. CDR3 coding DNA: TGCGCCAGCAGCCGGATACCGGGACAGGGTGGCAATGAGCAGTTCTTC. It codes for CASSRIPGQGGNEQFF.

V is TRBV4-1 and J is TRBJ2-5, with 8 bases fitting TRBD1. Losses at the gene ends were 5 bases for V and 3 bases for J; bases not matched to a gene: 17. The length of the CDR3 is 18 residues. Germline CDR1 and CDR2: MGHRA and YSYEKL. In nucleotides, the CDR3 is TGCGCCAGCAGCTCCGGGACAGGTTGGGGACTGGGTAAAGAGACCCAGTACTTC. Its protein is CASSSGTGWGLGKETQYF.

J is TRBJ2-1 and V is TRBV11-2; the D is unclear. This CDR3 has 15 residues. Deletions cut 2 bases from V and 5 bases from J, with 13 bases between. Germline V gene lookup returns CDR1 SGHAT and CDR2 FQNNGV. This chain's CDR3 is CASSLHLDSHNEQFF. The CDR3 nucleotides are TGTGCCAGCAGCTTACATCTAGATTCCCACAATGAGCAGTTCTTC.

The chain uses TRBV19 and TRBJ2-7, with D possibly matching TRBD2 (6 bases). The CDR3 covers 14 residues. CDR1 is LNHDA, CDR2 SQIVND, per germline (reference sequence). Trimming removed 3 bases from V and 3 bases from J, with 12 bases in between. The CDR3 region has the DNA TGTGCCAGTAGTATGCAGGAGGGTAGCTACGAGCAGTACTTC. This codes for CASSMQEGSYEQYF.

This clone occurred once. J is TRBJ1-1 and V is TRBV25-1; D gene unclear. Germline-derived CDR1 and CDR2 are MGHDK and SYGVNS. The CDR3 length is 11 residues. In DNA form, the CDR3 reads TGTGGTACGGTCCTGGGCGCTGAAGCTTTCTTT. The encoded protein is CGTVLGAEAFF.

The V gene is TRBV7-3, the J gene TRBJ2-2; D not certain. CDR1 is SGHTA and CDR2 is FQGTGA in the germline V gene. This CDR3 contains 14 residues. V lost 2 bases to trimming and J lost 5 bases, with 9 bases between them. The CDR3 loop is CASSLSGQTGELFF. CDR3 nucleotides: TGTGCCAGCAGCTTATCTGGGCAGACCGGGGAGCTGTTTTTT. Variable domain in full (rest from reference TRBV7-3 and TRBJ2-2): GAGVSQTPSNKVTEKGKYVELRCDPISGHTALYWYRQSLGQGPEFLIYFQGTGAADDSGLPNDRFFAVRPEGSVSTLKIQRTERGDSAVYLCASSLSGQTGELFFGEGSRLTVL.

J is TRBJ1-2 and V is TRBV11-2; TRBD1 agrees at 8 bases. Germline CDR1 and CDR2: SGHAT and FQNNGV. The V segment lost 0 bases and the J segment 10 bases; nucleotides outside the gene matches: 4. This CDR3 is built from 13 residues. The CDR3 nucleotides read TGTGCCAGCAGCTTAGATGGACAGGGAGACTACACCTTC. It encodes CASSLDGQGDYTF.

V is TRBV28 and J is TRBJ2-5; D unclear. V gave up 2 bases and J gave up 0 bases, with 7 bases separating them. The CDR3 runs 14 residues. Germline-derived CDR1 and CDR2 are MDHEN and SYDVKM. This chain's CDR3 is CASSLGPNQETQYF. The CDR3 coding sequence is TGTGCCAGCAGTTTAGGCCCCAACCAAGAGACCCAGTACTTC.

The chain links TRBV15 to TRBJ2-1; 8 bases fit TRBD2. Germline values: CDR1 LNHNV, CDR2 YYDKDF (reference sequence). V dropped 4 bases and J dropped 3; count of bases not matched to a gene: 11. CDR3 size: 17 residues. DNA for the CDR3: TGTGCCACCAGCACCCCCCTGGGGACTAGGATCTACAATGAGCAGTTCTTC. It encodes CATSTPLGTRIYNEQFF.

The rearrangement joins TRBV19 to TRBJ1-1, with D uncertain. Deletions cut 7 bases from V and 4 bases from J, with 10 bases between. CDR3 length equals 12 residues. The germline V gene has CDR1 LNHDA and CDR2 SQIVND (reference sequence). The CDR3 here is CASTLDATEAFF. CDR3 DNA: TGTGCCAGTACCCTAGATGCCACTGAAGCTTTCTTT.

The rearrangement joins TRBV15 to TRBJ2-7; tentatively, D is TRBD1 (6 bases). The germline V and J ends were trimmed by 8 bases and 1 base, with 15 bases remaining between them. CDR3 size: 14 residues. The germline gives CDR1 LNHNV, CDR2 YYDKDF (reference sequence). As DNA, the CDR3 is TGTGCCACCGGGCCGGGACACACATCCTACGAGCAGTACTTC. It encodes CATGPGHTSYEQYF.

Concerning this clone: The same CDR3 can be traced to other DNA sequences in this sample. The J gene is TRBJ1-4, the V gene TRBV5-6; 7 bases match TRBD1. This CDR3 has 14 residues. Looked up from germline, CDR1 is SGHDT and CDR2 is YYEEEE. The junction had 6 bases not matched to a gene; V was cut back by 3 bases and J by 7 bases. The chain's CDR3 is CASSSGGFGEKLFF. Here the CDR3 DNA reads TGTGCCAGCAGCTCAGGGGGATTTGGTGAAAAACTGTTTTTT.

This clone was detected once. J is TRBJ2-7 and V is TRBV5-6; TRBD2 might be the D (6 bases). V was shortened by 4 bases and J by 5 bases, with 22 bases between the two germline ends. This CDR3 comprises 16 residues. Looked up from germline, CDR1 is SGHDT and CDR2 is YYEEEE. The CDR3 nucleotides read TGTGCCAGCAGCCCCCCCCGGGACGGGGGTTTCCACGAGCAGTACTTC. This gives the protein CASSPPRDGGFHEQYF.

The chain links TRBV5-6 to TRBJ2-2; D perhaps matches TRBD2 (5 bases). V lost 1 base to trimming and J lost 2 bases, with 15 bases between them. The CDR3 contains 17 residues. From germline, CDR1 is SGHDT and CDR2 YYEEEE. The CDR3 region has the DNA TGTGCCAGCAGCTTGCAGCGGAGATATCTAAACACCGGGGAGCTGTTTTTT. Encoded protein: CASSLQRRYLNTGELFF.

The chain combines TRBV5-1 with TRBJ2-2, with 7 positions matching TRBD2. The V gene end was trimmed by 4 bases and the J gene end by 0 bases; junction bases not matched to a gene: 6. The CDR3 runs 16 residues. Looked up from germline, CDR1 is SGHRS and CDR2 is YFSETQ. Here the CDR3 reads CASSAGASPNTGELFF. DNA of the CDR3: TGCGCCAGCAGCGCGGGAGCCTCACCGAACACCGGGGAGCTGTTTTTT.

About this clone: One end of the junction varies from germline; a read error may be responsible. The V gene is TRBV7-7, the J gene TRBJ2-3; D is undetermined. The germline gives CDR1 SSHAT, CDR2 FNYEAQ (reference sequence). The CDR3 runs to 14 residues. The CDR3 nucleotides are TGTGCTAGCAGCTTAGGCCAGAACACAGATACGCAGTATTTT. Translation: CASSLGQNTDTQYF.

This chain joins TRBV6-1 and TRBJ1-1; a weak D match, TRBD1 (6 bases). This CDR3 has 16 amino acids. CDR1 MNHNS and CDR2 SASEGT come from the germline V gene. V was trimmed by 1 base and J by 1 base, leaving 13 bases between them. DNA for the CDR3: TGTGCCAGCAGTGAAGGTGGACAGCGGGGGAACACTGAAGCTTTCTTT. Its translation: CASSEGGQRGNTEAFF.

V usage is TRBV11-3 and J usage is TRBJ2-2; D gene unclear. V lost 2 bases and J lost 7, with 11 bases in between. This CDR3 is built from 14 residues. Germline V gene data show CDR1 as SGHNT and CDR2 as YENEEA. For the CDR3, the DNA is TGTGCCAGCAGCTTATCCGAAATCAGCGGGGAGCTGTTTTTT. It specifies CASSLSEISGELFF.

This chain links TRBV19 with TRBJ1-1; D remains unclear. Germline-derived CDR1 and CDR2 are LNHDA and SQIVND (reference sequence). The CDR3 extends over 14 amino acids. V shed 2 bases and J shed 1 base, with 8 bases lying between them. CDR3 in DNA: TGTGCCAGTAGTATACTCCTAGGGAACACTGAAGCTTTCTTT. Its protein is CASSILLGNTEAFF.

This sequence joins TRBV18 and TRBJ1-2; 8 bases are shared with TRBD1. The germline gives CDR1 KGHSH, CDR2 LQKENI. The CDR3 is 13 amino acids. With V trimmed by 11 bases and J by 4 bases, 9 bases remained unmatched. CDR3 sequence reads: CAGSGGLSYGYTF. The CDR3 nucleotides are TGTGCCGGATCAGGGGGCCTTAGCTATGGCTACACCTTC. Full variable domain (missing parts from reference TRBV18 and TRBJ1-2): NAGVMQNPRHLVRRRGQEARLRCSPMKGHSHVYWYRQLPEEGLKFMVYLQKENIIDESGMPKERFSAEFPKEGPSILRIQQVVRGDSAAYFCAGSGGLSYGYTFGSGTRLTVV.

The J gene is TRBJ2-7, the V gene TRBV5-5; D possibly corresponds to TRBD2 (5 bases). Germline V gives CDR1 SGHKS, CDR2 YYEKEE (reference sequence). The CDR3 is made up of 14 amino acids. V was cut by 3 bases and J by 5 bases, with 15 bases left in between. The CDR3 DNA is TGTGCCAGCAGCTGGGGTTCGGGAAGGGACGAGCAGTACTTC. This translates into CASSWGSGRDEQYF.

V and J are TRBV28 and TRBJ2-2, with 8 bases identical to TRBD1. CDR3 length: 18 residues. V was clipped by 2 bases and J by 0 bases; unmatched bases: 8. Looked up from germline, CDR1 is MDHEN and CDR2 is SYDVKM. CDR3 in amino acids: CASSLPQGVSSNTGELFF. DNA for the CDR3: TGTGCCAGCAGTTTACCACAGGGGGTTTCTTCGAACACCGGGGAGCTGTTTTTT.

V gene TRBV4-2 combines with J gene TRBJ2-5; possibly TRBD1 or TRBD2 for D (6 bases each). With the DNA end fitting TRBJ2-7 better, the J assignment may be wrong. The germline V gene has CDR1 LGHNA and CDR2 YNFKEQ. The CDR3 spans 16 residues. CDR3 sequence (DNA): TGTGCCAGCAGCCACCGTGGACAGACTAGCTCCTACGAGCAGTACTTC. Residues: CASSHRGQTSSYEQYF.

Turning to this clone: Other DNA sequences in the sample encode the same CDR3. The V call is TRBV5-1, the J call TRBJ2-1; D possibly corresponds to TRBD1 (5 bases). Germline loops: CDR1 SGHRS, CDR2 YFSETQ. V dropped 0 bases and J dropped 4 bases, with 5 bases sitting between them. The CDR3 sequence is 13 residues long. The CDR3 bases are TGCGCCAGCAGCTTGGGACAGTACAATGAGCAGTTCTTC. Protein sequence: CASSLGQYNEQFF. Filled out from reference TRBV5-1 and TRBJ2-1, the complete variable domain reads KAGVTQTPRYLIKTRGQQVTLSCSPISGHRSVSWYQQTPGQGLQFLFEYFSETQRNKGNFPGRFSGRQFSNSRSEMNVSTLELGDSALYLCASSLGQYNEQFFGPGTRLTVL.

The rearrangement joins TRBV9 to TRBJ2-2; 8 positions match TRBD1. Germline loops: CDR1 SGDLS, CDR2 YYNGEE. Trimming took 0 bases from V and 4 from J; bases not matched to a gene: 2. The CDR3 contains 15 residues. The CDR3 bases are TGTGCCAGCAGCGTAGTAGGGACAGGCACCGGGGAGCTGTTTTTT. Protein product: CASSVVGTGTGELFF.

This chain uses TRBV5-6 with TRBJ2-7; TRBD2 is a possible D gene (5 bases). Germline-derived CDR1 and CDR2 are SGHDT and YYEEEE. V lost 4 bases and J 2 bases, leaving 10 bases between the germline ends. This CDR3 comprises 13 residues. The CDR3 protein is CASSRLPTYEQYF. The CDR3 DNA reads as TGTGCCAGCAGCCGACTACCGACCTACGAGCAGTACTTC.

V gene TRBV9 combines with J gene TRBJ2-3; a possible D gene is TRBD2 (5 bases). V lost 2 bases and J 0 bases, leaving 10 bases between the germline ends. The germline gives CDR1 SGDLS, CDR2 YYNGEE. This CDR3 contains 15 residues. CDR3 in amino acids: CASSVRAASTDTQYF. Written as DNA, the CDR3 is TGTGCCAGCAGCGTGAGAGCGGCCAGCACAGATACGCAGTATTTT.

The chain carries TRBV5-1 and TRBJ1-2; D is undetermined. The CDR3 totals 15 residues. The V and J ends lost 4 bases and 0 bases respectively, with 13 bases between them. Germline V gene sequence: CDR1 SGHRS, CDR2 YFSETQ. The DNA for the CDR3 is TGCGCCAGCAGCACGGCCGGGAGGACTAACTATGGCTACACCTTC. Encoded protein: CASSTAGRTNYGYTF.

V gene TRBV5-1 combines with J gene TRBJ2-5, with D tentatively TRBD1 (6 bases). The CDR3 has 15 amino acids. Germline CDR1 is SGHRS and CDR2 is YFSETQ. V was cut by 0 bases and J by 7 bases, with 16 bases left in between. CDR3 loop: CASSLVGADSRTQYF. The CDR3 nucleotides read TGCGCCAGCAGCTTGGTGGGGGCGGACTCAAGGACCCAGTACTTC. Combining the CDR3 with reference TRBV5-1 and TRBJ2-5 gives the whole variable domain KAGVTQTPRYLIKTRGQQVTLSCSPISGHRSVSWYQQTPGQGLQFLFEYFSETQRNKGNFPGRFSGRQFSNSRSEMNVSTLELGDSALYLCASSLVGADSRTQYFGPGTRLLVL.